Reported below is one TCR beta chain. The record originates from a study of T cells after yellow fever vaccination. CDR3 length: 15 residues. From germline, CDR1 is LNHNV and CDR2 YYDKDF (reference sequence). V lost 1 base to trimming and J lost 3 bases, with 13 bases between them. TCRdb fed the 5' RACE reads into MiXCR, producing one record per CDR3 protein. Among some 320,000 distinct CDR3 sequences listed, 9.5% to 12% were seen once. The chain recombines TRBV15 with TRBJ2-7, with D uncertain. Sequenced material: CD4+ T cells sorted from PBMCs, taken 45 days after the yellow fever booster vaccination. The sequence was obtained from a man younger than 35 who received the YFV17D yellow fever vaccine. CDR3 in amino acids: CATSRGPIPFYEQYV. The CDR3 DNA is TGTGCCACCAGCAGAGGCCCGATCCCTTTCTACGAGCAGTACGTC.